This T cell receptor (beta chain) is from a study of blood T cell repertoires in COVID-19. In the study overall: Specimens from acute and convalescent COVID-19 originated in the United States, Italy and Spain. Sources were T cells, B-cell-depleted T cells, or PBMCs; the material itself was cDNA or gDNA.

The authors' processing: Nucleated cell number was recorded as an estimate derived from reference gene primer amplification. TCRdb's table, derived via immunoSEQ multiplex PCR, lists solely in-frame clones and lacks some. V and J calls and clone size are copied from that table; D and trimming were computed from the DNA. The sample holds more than 250,000 clones, roughly 88% seen once. Participants were aged roughly 18 to 90 years, lived in around 25 US areas, and enrolled virtually. After removal of 4 bases from V and 2 bases from J, the junction contained 7 bases not matched to a gene. The V gene's germline CDR1 is KGHDR and CDR2 SFDVKD. The CDR3 is 15 residues long.

V and J are TRBV24-1 and TRBJ2-7, with TRBD1 matching over 7 bases. The clonotype comes from a woman in her thirties or forties with acute COVID-19. The sequencing sample was made of PBMCs or T cells enriched from blood (not recorded which). The CDR3 loop reads CATSDLQGPAYEQYF. The CDR3, as DNA: TGTGCCACCAGTGACCTACAGGGGCCGGCCTACGAGCAGTACTTC.